What follows describes a single T cell receptor beta chain. These data belong to a study of monozygotic twins with inflammatory bowel disease. The CDR3 consists of 14 residues. Germline CDR1 SGHKS, CDR2 YYEKEE (reference sequence). One entry per CDR3 protein, without DNA, is what TCRdb gives after re-calling the 5' RACE reads. The table gives around 220,000 distinct CDR3 sequences; the top ten clones make up 7.5% to 9.5% of it. The sample comprised blood. The V gene is TRBV5-5, the J gene TRBJ2-5; TCRdb gives TRBD1 as the D gene, but with no DNA this cannot be confirmed. This clonotype was obtained from a human donor with ulcerative colitis or Crohn's disease, or a healthy co-twin of an affected twin (not recorded which). CDR3 sequence: CASSRDGFRETQYF.